This T cell receptor (beta chain) emerged from a study of cytomegalovirus exposure and HLA in healthy donors. Deletions cut 1 base from V and 4 bases from J, with 13 bases between. CDR1 is KGHSH and CDR2 is LQKENI in the germline V gene. The CDR3 has 15 residues. Researchers ran the PCR with 60 Vbeta and 13 Jbeta primers. Sequencing used immunoSEQ multiplex PCR; TCRdb keeps in-frame clones, though not all of them. The sample consists of 150,000 to 200,000 clones, 84% of them appearing once. The chain has TRBV18 and TRBJ1-1; tentatively, D is TRBD1 (6 bases). The TCR comes from a boy aged 5-17 years in good health and CMV-seronegative. The sequencing input was PBMCs. CDR3 nucleotide sequence: TGTGCCAGCTCACCACGATTCGGGGGGCCCACTGAAGCTTTCTTT. Protein product: CASSPRFGGPTEAFF.